The 8 T cell receptor beta chains in this list originate from one sample, sequenced in a study of early T cells in non-severe SARS-CoV-2 infection. In TCRdb, the 5' RACE reads were re-called with MiXCR into one record per CDR3 protein. The sample lists around 100,000 distinct CDR3 sequences, 13% occurring once. Sequences were obtained from whole blood. These receptors were obtained from an adult who was a healthcare worker with PCR-confirmed SARS-CoV-2 infection or an uninfected control (not recorded which).

The V call is TRBV20-1, the J call TRBJ2-2, with D perhaps matching TRBD2 (6 bases). V was pared by 6 bases and J by 3 bases, with 11 bases between. Per germline, CDR1 DFQATT and CDR2 SNEGSKA (reference sequence). The CDR3 totals 13 residues. The CDR3 region has the DNA TGCAGTGCCCCCGGAGGGTACACCGGGGAGCTGTTTTTT. Translating it yields CSAPGGYTGELFF.

The CDR3, as DNA: TGTGCCAGCAGCCAAGACGTACTAGCGATTAGGGAGCTGTTTTTT. As protein: CASSQDVLAIRELFF. The genes are TRBV28 and TRBJ2-2, with TRBD2 matching 7 bases. CDR1 MDHEN and CDR2 SYDVKM come from the germline V gene. This CDR3 has 15 amino acids. After removal of 6 bases from V and 9 bases from J, the junction contained 13 bases not matched to a gene.

This clonotype has a handful of counts. The chain couples TRBV11-2 to TRBJ1-2, with TRBD1 as a possible D gene (5 bases). V was clipped by 1 base and J by 13 bases, with 13 bases between them. Germline values: CDR1 SGHAT, CDR2 FQNNGV. This CDR3 has 12 residues. Here the CDR3 reads CASSLAGEEGTF. CDR3 in DNA: TGTGCCAGCAGCTTAGCGGGGGAGGAAGGCACCTTC.

The CDR3 sequence is CASSLSVKAGPKETQYF. CDR3 sequence (DNA): TGTGCCAGCAGCTTATCGGTAAAAGCGGGACCGAAAGAGACCCAGTACTTC. The rearrangement joins TRBV7-2 to TRBJ2-5; 7 positions agree with TRBD2. V lost 2 bases, J lost 3 bases, and 12 bases stayed unmatched. The germline CDR1 and CDR2 sequences are SGHTA and FQGNSA. The CDR3 runs to 17 residues.

In this sample, this clonotype turned up many times. The chain links TRBV7-9 to TRBJ1-1, with D hard to call. CDR3 length: 14 amino acids. Germline V CDR1 and CDR2: SEHNR, FQNEAQ (reference sequence). V lost 2 bases and J 0 bases, leaving 7 bases between the germline ends. The DNA for the CDR3 is TGTGCCAGCAGCTTACTGGCTATGAACACTGAAGCTTTCTTT. Its protein is CASSLLAMNTEAFF. Based on the CDR3 plus reference TRBV7-9 and TRBJ1-1, the full variable domain is DTGVSQNPRHKITKRGQNVTFRCDPISEHNRLYWYRQTLGQGPEFLTYFQNEAQLEKSRLLSDRFSAERPKGSFSTLEIQRTEQGDSAMYLCASSLLAMNTEAFFGQGTRLTVV.

CDR3 in amino acids: CASRSTGSSYNSPLHF. CDR3 in DNA: TGTGCCAGCAGATCCACAGGGAGCTCCTATAATTCACCCCTCCACTTT. The chain carries TRBV6-6 and TRBJ1-6; perhaps TRBD1 as D (6 bases). V was shortened by 6 bases and J by 0 bases, with 12 bases between the two germline ends. The V gene's germline CDR1 is MNHNY and CDR2 SVGAGI (reference sequence). This CDR3 spans 16 amino acids.

Only a few counts were recorded for this clonotype. The DNA of the CDR3 is TGTGCCAGCAGCTCACACAAAGAAACTGTATTCAATGAGCAGTTCTTC. It codes for CASSSHKETVFNEQFF. The V call is TRBV7-6, the J call TRBJ2-1; no definite D call. Germline-derived CDR1 and CDR2 are SGHVS and FNYEAQ. The length of the CDR3 is 16 residues. Trimming removed 4 bases from V and 6 bases from J, with 19 bases in between.

In its sample, this clonotype was seen a few times. The V gene is TRBV28, the J gene TRBJ1-6; no definite D call. From germline, CDR1 is MDHEN and CDR2 SYDVKM. With 6 bases removed from V and 9 bases from J, the gap between germline ends came to 12 bases. The CDR3 consists of 13 residues. Here the CDR3 DNA reads TGTGCCAGCAGGGTTCTCGGAGGTTCACCCCTCCACTTT. It encodes CASRVLGGSPLHF. The variable domain in full, completed from reference TRBV28 and TRBJ1-6, reads DVKVTQSSRYLVKRTGEKVFLECVQDMDHENMFWYRQDPGLGLRLIYFSYDVKMKEKGDIPEGYSVSREKKERFSLILESASTNQTSMYLCASRVLGGSPLHFGNGTRLTVT.